The T cell receptor (beta chain) described here comes from a study of T cells in tuberculosis. Overall study: IGRA-negative adolescents, IGRA-positive adolescents with latent tuberculosis and adults with active tuberculosis formed this South African cohort.

The data were produced by immunoSEQ multiplex PCR, yet TCRdb's version contains in-frame clones alone and is incomplete. Altogether 30,000 or so clones are present, around 90% being singletons, with the ten largest covering 5.5% to 7.5%. General study findings and limits: Active tuberculosis patients had shorter CDR3-alpha; the beta difference was nonsignificant.

With regard to this clone: What it binds is unknown.

CDR3 size: 14 residues. The germline V gene has CDR1 SGHRS and CDR2 YFSETQ. The J segment lost 8 bases and the V segment lost 4 bases, leaving 7 bases of the junction unmatched. Sequenced sample: PBMCs. The clonotype was recovered from a donor aged 10-35 years with latent tuberculosis or without tuberculosis infection. The chain joins TRBV5-1 to TRBJ1-4; 8 positions agree with TRBD1. CDR3 sequence (DNA): TGCGCCAGCAGCGCAGGGGGCTTCGACGAAAAACTGTTTTTT. It translates to CASSAGGFDEKLFF.